A few counts support the clone carrying this TCR beta chain. This entry comes from a study of shared clonotypes between healthy human individuals. From germline, CDR1 is SGHVS and CDR2 FNYEAQ. V was pared by 0 bases and J by 4 bases, with 4 bases between. The CDR3 extends over 13 amino acids. As handled by the study authors: Without quality scores, immunoSEQ junctional reads could not be filtered like full-length reads. Generated by immunoSEQ multiplex PCR, the TCRdb table keeps only in-frame clones and is missing some. V and J calls and clone size come straight from that table; D and trimming were deduced from the DNA. The profile shows some 480,000 clones, 70% to 85% of them singletons. Donors were healthy HIV-negative adults without recently reported acute infections or vaccinations.

The rearrangement uses TRBV7-6 and TRBJ1-5, with unresolved D. Sequences were obtained from PBMCs. The sequence came from a middle-aged woman in good health. Some clones in this sample may be carry-over from other donors' samples. The CDR3 bases are TGTGCCAGCAGCTTAGCCGAAAATCAGCCCCAGCATTTT. Protein product: CASSLAENQPQHF.